These 3 T cell receptor beta chains share one sample of origin, sequenced in a study of blood T cells in healthy people across ages. A second PCR, run for roughly 6 to 11 cycles, used a sample-barcoded 5' primer plus a J-beta primer mix. TCRdb ran MiXCR on the 5' RACE reads and lists one entry per CDR3 protein. The sample includes 1.5 million or so distinct CDR3 sequences, 42% of them seen just once. The sample consisted of blood. The receptor set was obtained from a woman in her late teens or twenties in good health.

V gene TRBV6-6 combines with J gene TRBJ2-1; 9 bases align to TRBD2. V gave up 4 bases and J gave up 5 bases; unmatched junction bases: 6. The CDR3 loop spans 15 amino acids. In germline, CDR1 is MNHNY, CDR2 SVGAGI (reference sequence). Here the CDR3 DNA reads TGTGCCAGCAGTTTCAGCGGGGGGCGAAACAATGAGCAGTTCTTC. It translates to CASSFSGGRNNEQFF.

The gene calls are TRBV20-1 and TRBJ2-3, with D possibly being TRBD2 (6 bases). The length of the CDR3 is 18 residues. The ends were cut back, 0 bases at V and 9 bases at J, with 28 bases in the middle. Looked up from germline, CDR1 is DFQATT and CDR2 is SNEGSKA (reference sequence). The CDR3 coding sequence is TGCAGTGCTAGAGACCTCCCGGGCGGGATCCTCGGACCTTGGACGCAGTATTTT. This sequence encodes CSARDLPGGILGPWTQYF.

V usage is TRBV20-1 and J usage is TRBJ1-2; D ambiguous. Trimming shortened V by 6 bases and J by 4 bases, and 12 bases separated the two germline ends. Germline assignment: CDR1 DFQATT and CDR2 SNEGSKA (reference sequence). The CDR3 is made up of 12 amino acids. CDR3 nucleotide sequence: TGCAGTGCAACCAACAGCTTCTATGGCTACACCTTC. This gives the protein CSATNSFYGYTF.